This entry features one TCR beta chain sequence. This entry belongs to a study of blood T cell repertoires in COVID-19. Whole-study context: Acute and convalescent COVID-19 samples came from the United States, Italy and Spain. T cells, B-cell-depleted T cells, or PBMCs provided the cDNA or gDNA that served as material.

Authors' data handling: By means of reference gene primer amplification, nucleated cell counts were estimated. This table comes from immunoSEQ multiplex PCR, and its TCRdb copy is limited to in-frame clones, with some not included. That table gives V, J and clone size, and the DNA gave D and trimming. The sample records 200,000 or so clones, approximately 79% being singletons. Germline CDR1 and CDR2: SGHRS and YFSETQ. This CDR3 has 15 amino acids. V lost 4 bases to trimming and J lost 7 bases; unmatched junction nucleotides: 9. The J gene is TRBJ2-3, the V gene TRBV5-1, with 10 bases fitting TRBD2. Input material: peripheral blood. This TCR derives from a human donor in a cohort sampled during active COVID-19. CDR3 in amino acids: CASSPGTSVGYTQYF. The CDR3 DNA sequence: TGCGCCAGCAGCCCCGGGACTAGCGTTGGATATACGCAGTATTTT.